The 28 T cell receptor beta chains below all came from one sample that was sequenced in a study of shared clonotypes between healthy human individuals. Generated by immunoSEQ multiplex PCR, the TCRdb table keeps only in-frame clones and is missing some. Of fewer than 3 million clones listed, 85% to 95% are singletons. Sequencing was done on a sample of naive CD4+ T cells from PBMCs. The subset: CD45RA+ positively selected. The receptors were gathered from a man between 18 and 29 years old in good health. Some clones in this sample may be carry-over from other donors' samples.

The chain combines TRBV5-1 with TRBJ2-2, with 7 bases aligning to TRBD1. The junction had 6 bases not matched to a gene; V was cut back by 3 bases and J by 4 bases. CDR1 is SGHRS, CDR2 YFSETQ, per germline. The CDR3 is 15 residues long. The DNA of the CDR3 is TGCGCCAGCAGCTCCGGGACAGAGTTCACCGGGGAGCTGTTTTTT. Its protein product is CASSSGTEFTGELFF.

The J gene is TRBJ2-7, the V gene TRBV5-8; 8 bases line up with TRBD1. The junction had 8 bases not matched to a gene; V was cut back by 4 bases and J by 5 bases. The CDR3 contains 14 residues. Germline assignment: CDR1 SGHTS and CDR2 YDEGEE. The chain's CDR3 is CASSVGWTGNEQYF. CDR3 coding DNA: TGTGCCAGCAGCGTTGGATGGACAGGGAACGAGCAGTACTTC.

The J gene is TRBJ2-1, the V gene TRBV29-1, with TRBD1 matching 7 bases. The ends lost 2 bases at V and 3 bases at J; junction bases unmatched: 10. The CDR3 runs to 16 residues. Per germline, CDR1 SQVTM and CDR2 ANQGSEA. The CDR3 DNA is TGCAGCGTTGAATTGGGTAAGGGGGCAAACTACAATGAGCAGTTCTTC. This codes for CSVELGKGANYNEQFF.

This clone was detected only once. Germline and junction disagree at one end, which may indicate a read error. The V and J genes are TRBV28 and TRBJ2-2, with TRBD1 identical over 9 bases. Germline V gene data show CDR1 as MDHEN and CDR2 as SYDVKM. The CDR3 contains 16 residues. The CDR3 DNA is TGTGCCAGCAGCTTATCCGGGACAGGGCTCACCGGGGAGCTGTTTTTT. Its translation is CASSLSGTGLTGELFF.

This chain connects TRBV5-1 to TRBJ2-7, with 10 positions matching TRBD1. The junction had 7 bases not matched to a gene; V was cut back by 1 base and J by 3 bases. CDR1 and CDR2 from the germline V gene are SGHRS and YFSETQ. The CDR3 runs to 16 residues. CDR3 DNA sequence: TGCGCCAGCAGCTTGCAGGGACAGGGGACCGGCTACGAGCAGTACTTC. Encoded protein: CASSLQGQGTGYEQYF.

The CDR3 protein is CASSNRDAGSYEQYF. The CDR3 coding sequence is TGTGCCAGTAGTAATAGGGACGCTGGTAGTTACGAGCAGTACTTC. The chain employs TRBV19 and TRBJ2-7; D possibly uses TRBD1 or TRBD2 (5 bases each). There are 15 residues in the CDR3. Trimming shortened V by 4 bases and J by 4 bases, and 17 bases separated the two germline ends. CDR1 is LNHDA, CDR2 SQIVND, per germline (reference sequence).

This CDR3 reads CASRYSGTEAFF. In DNA form, the CDR3 reads TGTGCCAGCAGATATTCCGGCACTGAAGCTTTCTTT. The chain joins TRBV7-2 to TRBJ1-1; D remains unclear. The germline gives CDR1 SGHTA, CDR2 FQGNSA. The CDR3 length is 12 residues. V shed 6 bases and J shed 4 bases, with 9 bases lying between them.

The V and J genes are TRBV30 and TRBJ1-5; 7 bases are shared with TRBD1. Trimming at V came to 3 bases and at J to 6 bases, leaving 5 bases not matched to a gene. Germline CDR1 is GTSNPN and CDR2 is SVGIG (reference sequence). The CDR3 has 13 amino acids. The CDR3, as DNA: TGTGCCTGGAGCCCCACAGGGGTTCAGCCCCAGCATTTT. It codes for CAWSPTGVQPQHF.

Turning to this clone: The sample contains more than one DNA sequence encoding this CDR3. The chain carries TRBV7-9 and TRBJ1-5; a possible D gene is TRBD1 (5 bases). Per the germline V gene, CDR1 is SEHNR and CDR2 is FQNEAQ (reference sequence). The CDR3 consists of 15 residues. Trimming took off 3 bases at V and 1 base at J, with 10 bases between the two ends. The CDR3 spells CASSFGPGSNQPQHF. CDR3 bases: TGTGCCAGCAGCTTCGGACCAGGGAGCAATCAGCCCCAGCATTTT.

The rearrangement links TRBV6-6 to TRBJ2-3; 10 positions match TRBD2. Germline lookup yields CDR1 MNHNY and CDR2 SVGAGI (reference sequence). The length of the CDR3 is 14 residues. J gave up 3 bases and V 6 bases, and 3 bases lay outside the gene matches. CDR3: CASRAGGPTDTQYF. In DNA form, the CDR3 reads TGTGCCAGCAGAGCGGGAGGGCCAACAGATACGCAGTATTTT.

The chain carries TRBV10-3 and TRBJ1-4; TRBD1 aligns across 8 bases. With V trimmed by 6 bases and J by 7 bases, 7 bases remained unmatched. Germline values: CDR1 ENHRY, CDR2 SYGVKD. The CDR3 consists of 14 residues. The CDR3 spells CAIRKGTGTEKLFF. Written as DNA, the CDR3 is TGTGCCATCAGGAAGGGGACAGGAACTGAAAAACTGTTTTTT.

This rearrangement joins TRBV7-9 to TRBJ1-4; no clear D gene. CDR1 SEHNR and CDR2 FQNEAQ come from the germline V gene (reference sequence). Trimming cost V 5 bases and J 2 bases, with 12 bases left between them. The CDR3 covers 15 residues. The CDR3 is CASSPDRPTNEKLFF. CDR3 coding DNA: TGTGCCAGCAGCCCCGACCGACCTACTAATGAAAAACTGTTTTTT.

This clone was counted once. The chain couples TRBV5-4 to TRBJ2-1; the D gene is possibly TRBD1 (5 bases). The CDR3 has 14 residues. With 2 bases removed from V and 5 bases from J, the gap between germline ends came to 11 bases. Germline V gene lookup returns CDR1 SGHNT and CDR2 YYREEE (reference sequence). The CDR3 is CASSFKDIHNEQFF. The CDR3 bases are TGTGCCAGCAGCTTCAAGGACATTCACAATGAGCAGTTCTTC.

The chain recombines TRBV6-1 with TRBJ1-4; possibly TRBD1 for D (6 bases). CDR3 size: 13 residues. The germline V and J ends were trimmed by 5 bases and 8 bases, with 12 bases remaining between them. Germline values: CDR1 MNHNS, CDR2 SASEGT. The CDR3 DNA follows: TGTGCCAGCAGTCCTACGGACAGAGAAAAACTGTTTTTT. Amino acids: CASSPTDREKLFF.

This clone has a handful of counts. The chain couples TRBV7-2 to TRBJ1-2; no reliable D call. Germline values: CDR1 SGHTA, CDR2 FQGNSA. The V gene lost 3 bases and the J gene lost 13 bases, with 12 bases spanning the gap. The CDR3 runs 11 residues. The CDR3 here is CASSLGGVVTF. The CDR3 bases are TGTGCCAGCAGCTTGGGTGGGGTGGTCACCTTC.

The chain links TRBV5-1 to TRBJ2-3, with 9 bases identical to TRBD2. Trimming removed 4 bases from V and 2 bases from J; junction bases left unmatched: 5. CDR1 is SGHRS, CDR2 YFSETQ, per germline. There are 15 residues in the CDR3. CDR3 amino acids: CASSLPSGNTDTQYF. CDR3 in DNA: TGCGCCAGCAGCCTTCCTAGCGGGAACACAGATACGCAGTATTTT.

V usage is TRBV7-6 and J usage is TRBJ2-3; no clear D gene. The CDR3 extends over 15 amino acids. Germline V gene lookup returns CDR1 SGHVS and CDR2 FNYEAQ. Trimming stripped 1 base from V and 6 bases from J, with 14 bases between. In nucleotides, the CDR3 is TGTGCCAGCAGCTTAGATCTGGGCCCTGGGGATACGCAGTATTTT. Encoded protein: CASSLDLGPGDTQYF.

Here the CDR3 DNA reads TGTGCCTGGAGCCATGAACAGCGACAGTACTTC. This gives the protein CAWSHEQRQYF. The chain recombines TRBV30 with TRBJ2-7; D unclear. Trimming took 3 bases from V and 10 from J, leaving 13 bases between them. Germline lookup yields CDR1 GTSNPN and CDR2 SVGIG (reference sequence). The CDR3 consists of 11 residues. Full variable domain (missing parts from reference TRBV30 and TRBJ2-7): SQTIHQWPATLVQPVGSPLSLECTVEGTSNPNLYWYRQAAGRGLQLLFYSVGIGQISSEVPQNLSASRPQDRQFILSSKKLLLSDSGFYLCAWSHEQRQYFGPGTRLTVT.

The genes are TRBV6-6 and TRBJ2-7; 10 nucleotides align to TRBD1. Germline V gene data show CDR1 as MNHNY and CDR2 as SVGAGI (reference sequence). This CDR3 spans 15 amino acids. After removal of 5 bases from V and 0 bases from J, the junction contained 4 bases not matched to a gene. In DNA form, the CDR3 reads TGTGCCAGCAGTACCAGGACAGGGGGCTCCTACGAGCAGTACTTC. Protein: CASSTRTGGSYEQYF.

The chain has TRBV28 and TRBJ1-4; TRBD1 aligns across 9 bases. Trimming at V came to 6 bases and at J to 8 bases, leaving 13 bases not matched to a gene. Germline loops: CDR1 MDHEN, CDR2 SYDVKM. The CDR3 is made up of 16 amino acids. The CDR3 protein is CASSPGTGTRREKLFF. CDR3 bases: TGTGCCAGCAGCCCCGGGACAGGGACCCGTCGAGAAAAACTGTTTTTT.

The V and J genes are TRBV5-1 and TRBJ1-1; D uncertain. The germline V gene encodes CDR1 SGHRS and CDR2 YFSETQ. The length of the CDR3 is 14 residues. Between the trimmed V and J ends, which lost 1 base and 8 bases, there was a span of 15 bases. The chain's CDR3 is CASSLRVDIREAFF. The CDR3 DNA reads TGCGCCAGCAGCTTGCGAGTAGATATCCGAGAAGCTTTCTTT.

CDR3 DNA sequence: TGTGCCAGTAGTACAGTTGCTAGCGGAGTCAATGAGCAGTTCTTC. It specifies CASSTVASGVNEQFF. V and J are TRBV19 and TRBJ2-1, with TRBD2 matching 7 bases. The CDR3 has 15 residues. Trimming took 4 bases from V and 6 from J; bases not matched to a gene: 9. The V gene's germline CDR1 is LNHDA and CDR2 SQIVND (reference sequence).

The rearrangement uses TRBV2 and TRBJ2-5; 9 positions agree with TRBD2. The CDR3 covers 15 residues. Germline trimming cut 7 bases from V and 4 bases from J; bases unmatched to any gene: 10. The germline V gene encodes CDR1 SNHLY and CDR2 FYNNEI. The CDR3 DNA sequence: TGTGCCAGCATTGCCGATAGCGGGAGAGGAGAGACCCAGTACTTC. Translated, it gives CASIADSGRGETQYF.

The V gene is TRBV28, the J gene TRBJ2-7, with D tentatively TRBD2 (5 bases). V was pared by 3 bases and J by 4 bases, with 13 bases between. CDR3 length: 14 amino acids. Germline V gene sequence: CDR1 MDHEN, CDR2 SYDVKM. The CDR3 loop reads CASSLLGRGYEQYF. Written as DNA, the CDR3 is TGTGCCAGCAGTTTGCTAGGCCGGGGATACGAGCAGTACTTC.

The chain carries TRBV9 and TRBJ1-3; D ambiguous. The CDR3 sequence is 16 residues long. V was shortened by 0 bases and J by 0 bases, with 10 bases between the two germline ends. Germline V gene sequence: CDR1 SGDLS, CDR2 YYNGEE. The CDR3 sequence: CASSVAPWGSGNTIYF. For the CDR3, the DNA is TGTGCCAGCAGCGTAGCGCCGTGGGGCTCTGGAAACACCATATATTTT.

Of note for this clone: At the DNA level, this CDR3 is encoded by other sequences in the same sample as well. The V call is TRBV18, the J call TRBJ2-7; possible D gene TRBD2, 5 bases. CDR1 KGHSH and CDR2 LQKENI come from the germline V gene. The CDR3 runs to 12 residues. V gave up 3 bases and J gave up 6 bases, with 9 bases separating them. This CDR3 is CASSPGGREQYF. DNA of the CDR3: TGTGCCAGCTCACCGGGCGGGCGCGAGCAGTACTTC.

The chain links TRBV11-2 to TRBJ2-5; 7 bases fit TRBD2. This CDR3 is built from 13 residues. Germline assignment: CDR1 SGHAT and CDR2 FQNNGV. The V and J ends lost 3 bases and 4 bases, in that order; junction bases with no gene match: 2. The CDR3 loop reads CASSFPGGETQYF. In DNA form, the CDR3 reads TGTGCCAGCAGCTTCCCGGGGGGAGAGACCCAGTACTTC.

The CDR3 region is CAARPGREGPADEQYF. The DNA for the CDR3 is TGTGCCGCGAGGCCCGGGCGGGAGGGCCCCGCTGACGAGCAGTACTTC. V gene TRBV7-2 combines with J gene TRBJ2-7; 9 nucleotides line up with TRBD2. Trimming removed 11 bases from V and 5 bases from J; junction bases left unmatched: 19. The germline gives CDR1 SGHTA, CDR2 FQGNSA. The CDR3 runs 16 residues.